This TCR beta chain originates from a study of CD8 T cells in Susac syndrome (dated by TCRdb to between 2018 and 2020). Study-wide context: Of the Susac syndrome patients who were sequenced, six had clinically active disease and roughly 8 were in clinical remission. The study used repertoire sequencing to test whether antigen drove CD8+ T cell activation and differentiation in Susac syndrome. At the time of blood withdrawal, Susac syndrome patients were either therapy-naive, taking corticosteroids (with some also receiving IVIg), or on IVIg alone. The clonality of the CD8+ T cell repertoire was compared across 12 healthy donors, about 14 Susac syndrome patients and about 16 multiple sclerosis patients. General conclusions and limits of the study: The number of individuals in the TCR sequencing and HLA analysis was recognized as being relatively small. In the total CD8+ and CD8+ TEMRA repertoires, about 16 and five Susac-specific public clones, respectively, were identified. Susac syndrome CD8+ repertoires showed clonal expansion, highest in CD8+ TEMRA cells and greater in clinically active than remitting patients.

Peripheral blood CD8+ and CD4+ T cells from healthy donors, Susac syndrome patients and multiple sclerosis patients were profiled by high-throughput TCR beta sequencing. Susac syndrome patients met recently defined diagnostic criteria for definite or probable disease. Bulk CD8+ and CD4+ T cells were purified by magnetic negative isolation, whereas CD8+ TEMRA cells were enriched by FACS. Blood was collected in EDTA tubes and processed within 24 hours, with PBMCs isolated through density gradient centrifugation. PBMCs intended for TCR sequencing were cryopreserved in liquid nitrogen and thawed later in a water bath at 37 degrees C. Purity of sorted or isolated CD4+, CD8+ and CD8+ TEMRA cells was at least 90%. The CDR3 numbers 12 residues from cysteine through phenylalanine. This entry keeps only the CDR3 DNA: 36 bases, framed from base 1. Looking up the germline V gene (reference sequence) yields CDR1 SEHNR and CDR2 FQNEAQ. V loses 5 bases, J loses 7 bases, and the germline ends lie 11 bases apart.

The sample holds a few counts of this clonotype. Its antigen is still unknown. Base qualities were left out, and no much larger clone turns up one base away. RNA was extracted with the RNeasy kit and about 0.5 to 1 ug was reverse transcribed using random hexamers. The immunoSEQ multiplex PCR assay, which covers 54 Vbeta and 13 Jbeta segments, was used to amplify TCR beta CDR3 regions. PCR amplification bias was corrected using a synthetic template baseline for primer optimization and computational correction. Concerning the study's data processing: Only productive sequences were kept, with reads annotated to V, D and J genes according to IMGT and analyzed in immunoSEQ Analyzer. To calculate clonality, Shannon entropy was normalized by log2 of the number of productive unique sequences and then subtracted from one. For each patient and control, public and private clones were evaluated among the 100 most prevalent clones. Clones were defined as Susac-specific if absent from the healthy and MS cohorts, from some 1,000 published viral clones and from other ImmuneACCESS disease sequences. TCRdb reprocessing: public reads trimmed at Q25 with fastp, clones called with MiXCR, in-frame beta chains kept. A single entry per CDR3 protein holds the most common genes and DNA from its merged rows. The V and J calls shown here were made by TCRdb, not taken from the authors' results. The sample table records around 100,000 distinct CDR3 sequences; 95% of these occur just once. The ten top clones hold less than 0.35% of the sample.

The source is a human donor with Susac syndrome. The sequence joins TRBV7-9 to TRBJ1-2; the D segment cannot be called with confidence. What was sequenced was CD8+ T cells from PBMCs. The nucleotides are TGTGCCAGCAGCCCAGTGGAGGGTGGCTACACCTTC. The translation is CASSPVEGGYTF.